One and the same sample provided the 21 T cell receptor beta chains below, sequenced in a study of T cell responses to AZD1222 COVID-19 vaccine. TCRdb's copy holds only in-frame clones and misses some; the assay was immunoSEQ multiplex PCR. The sample yields more than 95,000 clones, around 90% seen once. Sequencing was performed on peripheral blood, taken on day 0 of AZD1222 vaccination. The receptors here all came from an adult in good health.

V usage is TRBV12-3 or TRBV12-4 and J usage is TRBJ1-5; the D is unclear. Deletions cut 1 base from V and 10 bases from J, with 5 bases between. This CDR3 is 11 amino acids long. This CDR3 reads CASSLDGPQHF. In nucleotides, the CDR3 is TGTGCCAGCAGTTTAGATGGCCCCCAGCATTTT.

This clone was counted once. This chain links TRBV2 with TRBJ2-3; the match to TRBD1 covers 8 bases. The CDR3 runs 15 residues. Losses at the gene ends were 7 bases for V and 2 bases for J; bases not matched to a gene: 8. The germline CDR1 and CDR2 sequences are SNHLY and FYNNEI. The CDR3 DNA sequence: TGTGCCAGCACAGGACAGGGAGTTTACACAGATACGCAGTATTTT. It specifies CASTGQGVYTDTQYF. The entire variable domain, with the rest obtained from reference TRBV2 and TRBJ2-3, is as follows: EPEVTQTPSHQVTQMGQEVILRCVPISNHLYFYWYRQILGQKVEFLVSFYNNEISEKSEIFDDQFSVERPDGSNFTLKIRSTKLEDSAMYFCASTGQGVYTDTQYFGPGTRLTVL.

The chain employs TRBV5-5 and TRBJ2-5, with a weak D call TRBD2 (5 bases). The CDR3 sequence is 13 residues long. The ends were cut back, 0 bases at V and 5 bases at J, with 8 bases in the middle. The germline gives CDR1 SGHKS, CDR2 YYEKEE (reference sequence). The CDR3 sequence: CASSLAGKETQYF. The CDR3 DNA sequence: TGTGCCAGCAGCTTGGCCGGGAAGGAGACCCAGTACTTC. Using reference TRBV5-5 and TRBJ2-5 for the parts outside the CDR3, the full variable domain is DAGVTQSPTHLIKTRGQQVTLRCSPISGHKSVSWYQQVLGQGPQFIFQYYEKEERGRGNFPDRFSARQFPNYSSELNVNALLLGDSALYLCASSLAGKETQYFGPGTRLLVL.

The V call is TRBV5-6, the J call TRBJ2-7; weak D call: TRBD1 (6 bases). V lost 1 base, J lost 0 bases, and 8 bases lay in between. From germline, CDR1 is SGHDT and CDR2 YYEEEE. The CDR3 has 14 amino acids. The CDR3 is CASSLTGSSYEQYF. The CDR3 DNA is TGTGCCAGCAGCTTGACAGGGAGCTCCTACGAGCAGTACTTC.

The chain carries TRBV28 and TRBJ1-6, with D possibly TRBD1 on 5 matching bases. Germline-derived CDR1 and CDR2 are MDHEN and SYDVKM. The CDR3 loop spans 14 amino acids. Trimming left V 7 bases short and J 9 bases short, with 16 bases between. CDR3 bases: TGTGCCAGCATCGGGGGGTCCGAGATTTCACCCCTCCACTTT. Its protein is CASIGGSEISPLHF.

The V gene is TRBV3-1 (or the pseudogene TRBV3-2), the J gene TRBJ1-5; TRBD1 aligns across 8 bases. Germline CDR1 reads LGHDT; CDR2 reads YNNKEL (reference sequence). Trimming at V came to 6 bases and at J to 6 bases, leaving 4 bases not matched to a gene. This CDR3 contains 13 residues. The DNA for the CDR3 is TGTGCCAGCAGTCGACAGGGGTCTCAGCCCCAGCATTTT. It encodes CASSRQGSQPQHF.

The rearrangement uses TRBV27 and TRBJ2-7; 7 nucleotides align to TRBD1. Unmatched junction bases numbered 6, after V lost 3 bases and J lost 1 base. CDR1 and CDR2 from the germline V gene are MNHEY and SMNVEV (reference sequence). The CDR3 has 15 amino acids. CDR3 sequence reads: CASSLQTGPSYEQYF. The CDR3 DNA follows: TGTGCCAGCAGTTTGCAGACAGGGCCATCCTACGAGCAGTACTTC.

This chain joins TRBV5-6 and TRBJ2-3, with unresolved D. The germline gives CDR1 SGHDT, CDR2 YYEEEE. Trimming removed 2 bases from V and 0 bases from J, with 10 bases in between. This CDR3 has 15 residues. This CDR3 is CASSFKKTSTDTQYF. The CDR3 region has the DNA TGTGCCAGCAGCTTCAAGAAGACTAGCACAGATACGCAGTATTTT.

This chain connects TRBV5-5 to TRBJ1-1, with D possibly TRBD1 on 5 matching bases. Trimming pared 0 bases from V and 1 base from J, leaving 10 bases between. Germline-derived CDR1 and CDR2 are SGHKS and YYEKEE (reference sequence). CDR3 length: 15 amino acids. This CDR3 is CASSLGGTANTEAFF. The CDR3 region has the DNA TGTGCCAGCAGCTTGGGGGGGACTGCGAACACTGAAGCTTTCTTT.

A single count supports this clone. The chain combines TRBV5-1 with TRBJ1-4; D not resolved. Germline lookup yields CDR1 SGHRS and CDR2 YFSETQ. The CDR3 sequence is 14 residues long. V was clipped by 4 bases and J by 8 bases, with 15 bases between them. CDR3 nucleotides: TGCGCCAGCAGCCCTACCACCCCACAGGAAAAACTGTTTTTT. Its translation is CASSPTTPQEKLFF.

This clone was recorded only once. The chain couples TRBV6-5 to TRBJ2-5; D uncertain. The CDR3 extends over 12 amino acids. Germline CDR1 MNHEY, CDR2 SVGAGI. V gave up 5 bases and J gave up 6 bases, with 10 bases separating them. CDR3 sequence reads: CASSPARKTQYF. In DNA, the CDR3 is TGTGCCAGCAGTCCCGCGAGAAAGACCCAGTACTTC.

This chain links TRBV7-7 with TRBJ1-1; 10 positions agree with TRBD1. The ends lost 5 bases at V and 4 bases at J; junction bases unmatched: 1. The CDR3 has 13 amino acids. Germline values: CDR1 SSHAT, CDR2 FNYEAQ (reference sequence). DNA of the CDR3: TGTGCCAGCAGCCGGACAGGGGGCACTGAAGCTTTCTTT. This sequence encodes CASSRTGGTEAFF.

Only one count was recorded for this clone. This rearrangement joins TRBV29-1 to TRBJ1-2; a possible D gene is TRBD1 (5 bases). Trimming shortened V by 4 bases and J by 5 bases, and 17 bases separated the two germline ends. Germline CDR1 and CDR2: SQVTM and ANQGSEA. The CDR3 consists of 14 residues. The DNA for the CDR3 is TGCAGCGTTGGGCGAACCGCGGGACCGTATGGCTACACCTTC. Its translation: CSVGRTAGPYGYTF.

This clone has a single count. V gene TRBV24-1 combines with J gene TRBJ2-5, with TRBD1 matching over 9 bases. This CDR3 has 17 amino acids. V dropped 3 bases and J dropped 1; count of bases not matched to a gene: 8. Germline CDR1 and CDR2: KGHDR and SFDVKD. CDR3 protein: CATSDPGQGRSQETQYF. DNA of the CDR3: TGTGCCACCAGTGATCCAGGACAGGGGCGATCCCAAGAGACCCAGTACTTC.

The J gene is TRBJ1-5, the V gene TRBV19; D is uncertain. The CDR3 has 14 residues. Germline V gene data show CDR1 as LNHDA and CDR2 as SQIVND (reference sequence). V lost 7 bases and J lost 0, with 10 bases in between. CDR3 nucleotide sequence: TGTGCCAGTACCGGTACATATAGCAATCAGCCCCAGCATTTT. Protein sequence: CASTGTYSNQPQHF.

This clone was found once. The chain has TRBV7-2 and TRBJ2-5; maybe TRBD1 (5 bases). Trimming shortened V by 7 bases and J by 5 bases, and 14 bases separated the two germline ends. The germline gives CDR1 SGHTA, CDR2 FQGNSA. The CDR3 runs 13 residues. The chain's CDR3 is CASTGRVGETQYF. CDR3 sequence (DNA): TGTGCCAGCACCGGCAGGGTAGGGGAGACCCAGTACTTC. The full variable domain, its missing parts supplied by reference TRBV7-2 and TRBJ2-5, is GAGVSQSPSNKVTEKGKDVELRCDPISGHTALYWYRQSLGQGLEFLIYFQGNSAPDKSGLPSDRFSAERTGGSVSTLTIQRTQQEDSAVYLCASTGRVGETQYFGPGTRLLVL.

The CDR3 loop is CASSLRRSTYEQYF. CDR3 sequence (DNA): TGTGCCAGCAGCCTACGACGGTCAACCTACGAGCAGTACTTC. The chain has TRBV7-2 and TRBJ2-7; D not resolved. CDR3 length: 14 amino acids. Trimming stripped 5 bases from V and 2 bases from J, with 13 bases between. Per germline, CDR1 SGHTA and CDR2 FQGNSA. Full variable domain (outside the CDR3, taken from reference TRBV7-2 and TRBJ2-7): GAGVSQSPSNKVTEKGKDVELRCDPISGHTALYWYRQSLGQGLEFLIYFQGNSAPDKSGLPSDRFSAERTGGSVSTLTIQRTQQEDSAVYLCASSLRRSTYEQYFGPGTRLTVT.

The J gene is TRBJ2-5, the V gene TRBV24-1, with a possible D match to TRBD1 (7 bases). Germline CDR1 is KGHDR and CDR2 is SFDVKD. With 1 base removed from V and 5 bases from J, the gap between germline ends came to 13 bases. The CDR3 loop spans 15 amino acids. CDR3 protein: CATSDLGGGQETQYF. Here the CDR3 DNA reads TGTGCCACCAGTGATTTAGGAGGGGGCCAGGAGACCCAGTACTTC.

The chain uses TRBV18 and TRBJ2-7, with 8 nucleotides matching TRBD2. Germline lookup yields CDR1 KGHSH and CDR2 LQKENI. The V gene end was trimmed by 5 bases and the J gene end by 0 bases; junction bases not matched to a gene: 18. The CDR3 is 19 residues long. CDR3 region: CASSALPHPSGGSSYEQYF. DNA of the CDR3: TGTGCCAGCTCAGCACTACCGCACCCGAGCGGGGGAAGCTCCTACGAGCAGTACTTC.

This chain uses TRBV25-1 with TRBJ2-3, with D possibly being TRBD1 (7 bases). Trimming took off 2 bases at V and 8 bases at J, with 17 bases between the two ends. CDR1 and CDR2 (germline): MGHDK, SYGVNS. This CDR3 spans 15 amino acids. CDR3 protein: CASSEPGGGAGTQYF. In nucleotides, the CDR3 is TGTGCCAGCAGTGAACCAGGGGGAGGTGCCGGTACGCAGTATTTT.

The chain is built from TRBV7-9 and TRBJ2-7; TRBD1 might be the D (6 bases). The CDR3 extends over 14 amino acids. From germline, CDR1 is SEHNR and CDR2 FQNEAQ (reference sequence). V lost 4 bases, J lost 2 bases, and 12 bases lay in between. The CDR3 DNA reads as TGTGCCAGCAGCTATAGGGACACTGCCTACGAGCAGTACTTC. As protein: CASSYRDTAYEQYF.